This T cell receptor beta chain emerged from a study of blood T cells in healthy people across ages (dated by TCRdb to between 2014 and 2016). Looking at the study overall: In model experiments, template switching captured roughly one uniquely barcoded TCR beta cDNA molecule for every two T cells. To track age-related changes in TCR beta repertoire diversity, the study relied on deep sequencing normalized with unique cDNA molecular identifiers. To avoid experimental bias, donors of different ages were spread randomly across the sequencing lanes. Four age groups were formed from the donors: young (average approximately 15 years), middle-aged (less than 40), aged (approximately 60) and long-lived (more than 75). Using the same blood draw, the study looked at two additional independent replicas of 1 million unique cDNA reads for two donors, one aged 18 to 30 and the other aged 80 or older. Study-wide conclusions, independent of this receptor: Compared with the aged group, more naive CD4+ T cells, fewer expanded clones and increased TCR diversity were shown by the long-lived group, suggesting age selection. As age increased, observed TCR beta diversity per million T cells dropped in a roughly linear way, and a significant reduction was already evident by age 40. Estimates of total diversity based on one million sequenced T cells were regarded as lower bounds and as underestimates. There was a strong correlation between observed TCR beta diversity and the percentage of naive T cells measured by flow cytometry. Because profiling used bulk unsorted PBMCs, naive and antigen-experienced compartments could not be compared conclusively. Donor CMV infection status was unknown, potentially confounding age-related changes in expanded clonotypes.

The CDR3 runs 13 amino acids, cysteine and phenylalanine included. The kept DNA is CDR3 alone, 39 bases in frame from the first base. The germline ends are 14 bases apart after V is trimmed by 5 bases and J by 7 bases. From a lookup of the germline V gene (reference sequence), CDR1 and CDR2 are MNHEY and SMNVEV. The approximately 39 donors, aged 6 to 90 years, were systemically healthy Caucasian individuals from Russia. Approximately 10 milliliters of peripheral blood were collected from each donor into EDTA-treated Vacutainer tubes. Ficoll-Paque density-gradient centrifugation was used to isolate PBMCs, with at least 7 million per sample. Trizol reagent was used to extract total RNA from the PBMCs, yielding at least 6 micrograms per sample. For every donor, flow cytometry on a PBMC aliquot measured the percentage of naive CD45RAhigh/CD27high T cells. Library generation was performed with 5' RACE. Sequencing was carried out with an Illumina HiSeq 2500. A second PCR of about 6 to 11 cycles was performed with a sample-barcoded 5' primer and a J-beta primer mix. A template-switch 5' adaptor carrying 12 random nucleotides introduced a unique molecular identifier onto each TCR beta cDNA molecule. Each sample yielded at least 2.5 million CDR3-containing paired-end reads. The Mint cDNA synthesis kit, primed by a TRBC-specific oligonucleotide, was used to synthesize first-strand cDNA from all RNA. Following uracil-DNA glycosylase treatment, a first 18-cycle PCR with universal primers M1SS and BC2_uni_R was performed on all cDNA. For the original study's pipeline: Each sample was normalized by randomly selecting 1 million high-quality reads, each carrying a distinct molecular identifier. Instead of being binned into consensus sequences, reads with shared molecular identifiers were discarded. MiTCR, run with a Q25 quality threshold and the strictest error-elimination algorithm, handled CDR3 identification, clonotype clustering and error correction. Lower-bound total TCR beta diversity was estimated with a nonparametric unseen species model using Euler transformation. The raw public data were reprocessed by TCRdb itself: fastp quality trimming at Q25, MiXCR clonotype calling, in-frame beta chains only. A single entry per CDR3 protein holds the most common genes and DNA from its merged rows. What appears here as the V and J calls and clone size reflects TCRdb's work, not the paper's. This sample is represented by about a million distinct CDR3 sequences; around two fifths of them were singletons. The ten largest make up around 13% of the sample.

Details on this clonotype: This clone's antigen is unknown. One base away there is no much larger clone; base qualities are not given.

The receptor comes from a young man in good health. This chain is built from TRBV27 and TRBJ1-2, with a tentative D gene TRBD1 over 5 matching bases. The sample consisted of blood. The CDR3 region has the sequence CASSGRGRTGYTF. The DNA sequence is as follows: TGTGCCAGCAGTGGAAGGGGCAGGACTGGCTACACCTTC.